This T cell receptor (beta chain) was sequenced for a study of ipilimumab plus nivolumab after autologous stem cell transplantation (TCRdb year 2021). Notes on the research overall: A median of roughly 5 ipilimumab doses and eight or nine nivolumab doses was received by trial patients. Patients in the trial were undergoing autologous transplant and had high-risk diffuse large B cell lymphoma, mature T cell lymphoma, or multiple myeloma. The intent-to-treat population of the trial consisted of approximately 35 patients. Included in the myeloma cohort were high-risk transplant-naive patients as well as patients relapsing within 3 years of a first autologous transplant. Study-level results and caveats: The authors concluded that combined checkpoint inhibition appeared tolerable when used as consolidation after transplant. The authors stated that profiles of the T cell receptor repertoire, regulatory T cell phenotype and gut microbiota provided a biologic rationale for studying this approach further.

Of note for this clone: Its antigen has not been determined. Base qualities were left out, and no much larger clone turns up one base away.

The library relied on the immunoSEQ multiplex PCR assay. TCRdb provides this immuneACCESS table in a form limited to in-frame rearrangements. Some clones are lacking; in checked studies, under half of them reflect an unresolved V gene, and why the rest are absent is not known. A total of some 45,000 clones appear in this sample, about 88% of them only once. 0.88% of the sample is taken by the ten largest. The CDR3 runs 15 residues from the cysteine to the phenylalanine. Of all the DNA, just the CDR3 is kept, 45 bases in frame from base 1. The germline V gene (reference sequence) gives CDR1 as MNHNY and CDR2 as SVGAGI. Ipilimumab was given at 1 mg/kg intravenously on day 1 of selected weeks, and checkpoint therapy started 14 to 28 days after autologous transplant. Patients received nivolumab at 3 mg/kg intravenously on day 1 of weeks 1, 4, 7, 10, and every two weeks through week 26. The study was a Phase Ib clinical trial testing combined checkpoint inhibition with ipilimumab and nivolumab as consolidation after autologous stem cell transplantation.

This sequence uses TRBV6-6 and TRBJ2-5, with TRBD2 perhaps the D gene, on 6 matching bases. Judging by the DNA end, TRBJ2-7 fits better; the J call may be wrong. The origin of this receptor is a male donor with multiple myeloma. Material: PBMCs, obtained in a trial of ipilimumab plus nivolumab as post-transplant consolidation. In nucleotide form, the sequence is TGTGCCAGCAGGGCGATCAGCGGGTTCTCCTACGAGCAGTACTTC. It codes for CASRAISGFSYEQYF.